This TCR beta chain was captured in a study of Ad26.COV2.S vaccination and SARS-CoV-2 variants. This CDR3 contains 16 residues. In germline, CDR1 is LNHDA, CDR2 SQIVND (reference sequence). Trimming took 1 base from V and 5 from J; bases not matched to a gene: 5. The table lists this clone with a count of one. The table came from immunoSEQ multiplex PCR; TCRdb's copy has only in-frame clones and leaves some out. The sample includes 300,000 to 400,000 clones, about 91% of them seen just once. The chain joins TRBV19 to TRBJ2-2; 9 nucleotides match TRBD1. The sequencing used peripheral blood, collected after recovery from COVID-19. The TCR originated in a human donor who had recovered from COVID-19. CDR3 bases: TGTGCCAGTAGTATAGTACAGGGGGCAGGGACCGGGGAGCTGTTTTTT. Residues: CASSIVQGAGTGELFF.